The 30 T cell receptor beta chains below come from one sample, sequenced in a study of shared clonotypes between healthy human individuals. Only CD45RO-negative cells positively selected for CCR7 counted as naive CD8 cells, so terminally differentiated effector memory CD45RA+ cells were excluded. Measured with immunoSEQ multiplex PCR; TCRdb has only the in-frame clones, and not every one. The sample consists of 1.5 million to 2.5 million clones, roughly 94% of them appearing once. Sequenced: naive CD8+ T cells sorted from blood. The source of these receptors is a man aged 18 to 29 in good health.

This chain joins TRBV6-1 and TRBJ2-3; TRBD2 agrees at 7 bases. The germline CDR1 and CDR2 sequences are MNHNS and SASEGT. V lost 3 bases to trimming and J lost 2 bases; unmatched junction nucleotides: 8. This CDR3 region has 16 residues. The CDR3 protein is CASSEIPGLFTDTQYF. The CDR3 nucleotides read TGTGCCAGCAGTGAGATCCCGGGACTATTCACAGATACGCAGTATTTT.

Written as DNA, the CDR3 is TGTGCCTCCCGAGGGGACAGGGATGGATTCACTGAAGCTTTCTTT. It is translated as CASRGDRDGFTEAFF. The chain couples TRBV19 to TRBJ1-1; 9 bases are a match to TRBD1. V was clipped by 11 bases and J by 4 bases; unmatched bases: 14. The CDR3 runs to 15 residues. The germline CDR1 and CDR2 sequences are LNHDA and SQIVND (reference sequence).

This chain connects TRBV6-5 to TRBJ1-1, with TRBD1 matching over 8 bases. V was pared by 2 bases and J by 6 bases, with 5 bases of the junction left unmatched. Germline V gene lookup returns CDR1 MNHEY and CDR2 SVGAGI. CDR3 size: 14 residues. The CDR3 DNA reads as TGTGCCAGCAGTTACGGGACAGGAGGGCCTGAAGCTTTCTTT. This gives the protein CASSYGTGGPEAFF.

The V call is TRBV5-6, the J call TRBJ1-3; a weak D match, TRBD1 (5 bases). This CDR3 has 13 residues. Germline CDR1 is SGHDT and CDR2 is YYEEEE. Trimming left V 10 bases short and J 3 bases short, with 14 bases between. As DNA, the CDR3 is TGTGCCTTCTCAGGAGGGGTTGGAAACACCATATATTTT. Translated, it gives CAFSGGVGNTIYF.

The J gene is TRBJ1-2, the V gene TRBV5-4, with D possibly TRBD1 on 6 matching bases. Germline CDR1 and CDR2: SGHNT and YYREEE (reference sequence). The CDR3 runs 14 residues. The V gene lost 0 bases and the J gene lost 4 bases, with 10 bases spanning the gap. The CDR3: CASSLEGGGYGYTF. The CDR3 coding sequence is TGTGCCAGCAGCTTGGAGGGGGGCGGCTATGGCTACACCTTC.

This chain joins TRBV9 and TRBJ2-2, with a weak D call TRBD2 (5 bases). This CDR3 comprises 16 residues. V lost 3 bases and J 0 bases, leaving 12 bases between the germline ends. CDR1 SGDLS and CDR2 YYNGEE come from the germline V gene. CDR3 DNA: TGTGCCAGCAGCGGGGATAGCGTCGCGAACACCGGGGAGCTGTTTTTT. The encoded protein is CASSGDSVANTGELFF.

The chain uses TRBV29-1 and TRBJ1-2; 9 bases are shared with TRBD1. The CDR3 contains 15 residues. J gave up 2 bases and V 3 bases, and 7 bases lay outside the gene matches. CDR1 and CDR2 (germline): SQVTM, ANQGSEA. CDR3: CSVDWLGQGNYGYTF. For the CDR3, the DNA is TGCAGCGTTGATTGGTTGGGACAGGGCAACTATGGCTACACCTTC.

The chain couples TRBV7-9 to TRBJ1-1; perhaps TRBD1 as D (5 bases). Germline CDR1 SEHNR, CDR2 FQNEAQ (reference sequence). The CDR3 consists of 15 residues. V lost 1 base and J 5 bases, leaving 14 bases between the germline ends. Written as DNA, the CDR3 is TGTGCCAGCAGCTTAGAGCAGGGTCTTATGACTGAAGCTTTCTTT. As protein: CASSLEQGLMTEAFF.

V and J are TRBV15 and TRBJ2-7, with TRBD2 identical over 11 bases. The length of the CDR3 is 15 residues. Germline CDR1 LNHNV, CDR2 YYDKDF (reference sequence). The V segment lost 4 bases and the J segment 0 bases; nucleotides outside the gene matches: 2. The CDR3 sequence: CATSIGLAGSYEQYF. CDR3 nucleotides: TGTGCCACCAGCATCGGACTAGCGGGCTCCTACGAGCAGTACTTC.

The V and J genes are TRBV6-5 and TRBJ1-6, with 7 bases lining up with TRBD1. Germline V CDR1 and CDR2: MNHEY, SVGAGI. The CDR3 runs 14 residues. V lost 4 bases, J lost 5 bases, and 2 bases stayed unmatched. CDR3 sequence (DNA): TGTGCCAGCAGTTTTGGGACAGATAATTCACCCCTCCACTTT. Translated: CASSFGTDNSPLHF.

The genes are TRBV6-1 and TRBJ2-3; D may correspond to TRBD1 or TRBD2 (5 bases each). The germline gives CDR1 MNHNS, CDR2 SASEGT. The V end was cut by 2 bases, the J end by 0 bases, with 15 bases between. The CDR3 runs to 17 residues. CDR3 sequence reads: CASSEWGLGQSTDTQYF. CDR3 DNA: TGTGCCAGCAGTGAATGGGGGTTGGGGCAGAGCACAGATACGCAGTATTTT.

A single count supports this clone. V and J are TRBV7-9 and TRBJ2-1; D is ambiguous. With 5 bases removed from V and 5 bases from J, the gap between germline ends came to 13 bases. There are 14 residues in the CDR3. The germline CDR1 and CDR2 sequences are SEHNR and FQNEAQ (reference sequence). The chain's CDR3 is CASSPPVSHNEQFF. CDR3 nucleotides: TGTGCCAGCAGCCCCCCGGTATCCCACAATGAGCAGTTCTTC.

The chain is built from TRBV30 and TRBJ2-1; possible D gene TRBD2, 6 bases. Germline V gene lookup returns CDR1 GTSNPN and CDR2 SVGIG (reference sequence). The CDR3 is 16 amino acids. V lost 0 bases and J lost 0, with 12 bases in between. The CDR3 reads CAWSVSSAPSYNEQFF. The CDR3 region has the DNA TGTGCCTGGAGTGTGTCTAGCGCCCCCTCCTACAATGAGCAGTTCTTC.

The chain combines TRBV7-9 with TRBJ2-7; possible D gene TRBD1, 6 bases. V was trimmed by 0 bases and J by 6 bases, leaving 9 bases between them. CDR1 and CDR2 from the germline V gene are SEHNR and FQNEAQ (reference sequence). CDR3 length: 13 amino acids. CDR3 nucleotide sequence: TGTGCCAGCAGCTTAGCCTTGGGGGCCGAGCAGTACTTC. Translating it yields CASSLALGAEQYF. Drawing the rest from reference TRBV7-9 and TRBJ2-7, the complete variable domain is DTGVSQNPRHKITKRGQNVTFRCDPISEHNRLYWYRQTLGQGPEFLTYFQNEAQLEKSRLLSDRFSAERPKGSFSTLEIQRTEQGDSAMYLCASSLALGAEQYFGPGTRLTVT.

The rearrangement uses TRBV15 and TRBJ1-5, with unresolved D. Germline V gene data show CDR1 as LNHNV and CDR2 as YYDKDF (reference sequence). Between the trimmed V and J ends, which lost 4 bases and 4 bases, there was a span of 5 bases. The CDR3 runs to 12 residues. The CDR3 loop reads CATSKLNQPQHF. CDR3 bases: TGTGCCACCAGCAAGCTTAATCAGCCCCAGCATTTT.

The CDR3 region is CASSPRGSNTGELFF. As DNA, the CDR3 is TGTGCCAGCTCCCCCCGGGGATCGAACACCGGGGAGCTGTTTTTT. The chain is built from TRBV7-8 and TRBJ2-2; D is possibly TRBD2 (5 bases). Germline assignment: CDR1 SGHVS and CDR2 FQNEAQ. The CDR3 contains 15 residues. Trimming shortened V by 8 bases and J by 0 bases, and 13 bases separated the two germline ends.

The V call is TRBV27, the J call TRBJ2-5, with 9 positions matching TRBD2. Germline V gene data show CDR1 as MNHEY and CDR2 as SMNVEV (reference sequence). V lost 1 base, J lost 4 bases, and 4 bases stayed unmatched. CDR3 length: 15 amino acids. CDR3 nucleotides: TGTGCCAGCAGTTTATATGTAGCGGGGGTAGAGACCCAGTACTTC. Translation gives CASSLYVAGVETQYF.

The rearrangement uses TRBV4-1 and TRBJ2-3; 7 bases align to TRBD1. The CDR3 has 13 residues. With 4 bases clipped from V and 4 bases from J, the junction kept 2 bases outside the gene matches. Germline V CDR1 and CDR2: MGHRA, YSYEKL. This CDR3 is CASSPGQSDTQYF. DNA of the CDR3: TGCGCCAGCAGCCCGGGACAGTCAGATACGCAGTATTTT.

The chain uses TRBV7-2 and TRBJ2-7, with D possibly TRBD1 on 6 matching bases. Germline CDR1 reads SGHTA; CDR2 reads FQGNSA. CDR3 length: 14 amino acids. The germline V and J ends were trimmed by 7 bases and 2 bases, with 15 bases remaining between them. The CDR3 protein is CASTQDSFPYEQYF. CDR3 coding DNA: TGTGCCAGCACTCAGGACAGTTTTCCCTACGAGCAGTACTTC.

The rearrangement joins TRBV25-1 to TRBJ2-2, with D perhaps TRBD2 (5 bases). The CDR3 is 14 residues long. Per germline, CDR1 MGHDK and CDR2 SYGVNS. Trimming took 1 base from V and 6 from J, leaving 9 bases between them. Here the CDR3 DNA reads TGTGCCAGCAGTGAATTTGAGGGAGCCGGGGAGCTGTTTTTT. Translation: CASSEFEGAGELFF.

V and J are TRBV6-6 and TRBJ1-2, with D maybe TRBD1 (5 bases). Germline V lookup: CDR1 MNHNY, CDR2 SVGAGI (reference sequence). Between the trimmed V and J ends, which lost 3 bases and 6 bases, there was a span of 14 bases. The CDR3 loop spans 14 amino acids. The CDR3 sequence is CASSYNTGPDGYTF. The CDR3 DNA follows: TGTGCCAGCAGTTATAATACAGGACCTGATGGCTACACCTTC.

This clone was observed a single time. V is TRBV7-2 and J is TRBJ2-5, with unresolved D. Germline V gene data show CDR1 as SGHTA and CDR2 as FQGNSA. The germline V and J ends were trimmed by 8 bases and 7 bases, with 11 bases remaining between them. This CDR3 contains 11 residues. The CDR3 DNA is TGTGCCAGCCTCCCGTCCGGGACCCAGTACTTC. Protein sequence: CASLPSGTQYF.

This clone has a single count. The rearrangement links TRBV14 to TRBJ2-7; D not certain. Germline V lookup: CDR1 SGHDN, CDR2 FVKESK. Deletions cut 1 base from V and 0 bases from J, with 13 bases between. This CDR3 has 16 amino acids. The CDR3 loop is CASSQGGSKTSYEQYF. Here the CDR3 DNA reads TGTGCCAGCAGCCAAGGTGGATCCAAGACCTCCTACGAGCAGTACTTC.

V and J are TRBV21-1 and TRBJ1-1; no DNA check was done on the table's D call, TRBD1. TRBV21-1 is deemed a pseudogene. The CDR3 length is 14 residues. The CDR3 DNA is TGTGCCAGCAGCACTGGACAGGGTCTCACTGAAGCTTTCTTT. As protein: CASSTGQGLTEAFF.

The V call is TRBV6-6, the J call TRBJ2-2; 9 bases map to TRBD1. V lost 2 bases, J lost 3 bases, and 4 bases stayed unmatched. The CDR3 is made up of 16 amino acids. Germline CDR1 MNHNY, CDR2 SVGAGI (reference sequence). CDR3 DNA: TGTGCCAGCAGTTACACGGGACAGGGTGACACCGGGGAGCTGTTTTTT. As protein: CASSYTGQGDTGELFF.

The rearrangement links TRBV9 to TRBJ2-1; TRBD1 might be the D (5 bases). The CDR3 length is 13 residues. Germline V gives CDR1 SGDLS, CDR2 YYNGEE. V gave up 0 bases and J gave up 9 bases, with 10 bases separating them. The CDR3: CASSVEGWGEQFF. In DNA, the CDR3 is TGTGCCAGCAGCGTAGAGGGGTGGGGTGAGCAGTTCTTC.

This clone was counted a single time. Other DNA sequences of this sample code for an identical CDR3. V is TRBV5-1 and J is TRBJ2-3, with a weak D call TRBD2 (5 bases). The CDR3 extends over 14 amino acids. From germline, CDR1 is SGHRS and CDR2 YFSETQ. Trimming left V 2 bases short and J 0 bases short, with 7 bases between. The CDR3 sequence: CASSFSGSTDTQYF. CDR3 sequence (DNA): TGCGCCAGCAGCTTTTCGGGAAGCACAGATACGCAGTATTTT.

For this clone: This specimen includes other DNA sequences encoding the same CDR3. The chain has TRBV7-9 and TRBJ1-5, with 8 nucleotides matching TRBD1. The CDR3 totals 14 residues. Germline CDR1 is SEHNR and CDR2 is FQNEAQ (reference sequence). V trimming: 4 bases; J trimming: 2 bases; junction bases outside the gene matches: 1. CDR3 sequence (DNA): TGTGCCAGCAGCTCGACAGGGGGCAATCAGCCCCAGCATTTT. Its protein is CASSSTGGNQPQHF.

A remark on this clone: The junction differs from germline at one of its ends, possibly a read error. The J gene is TRBJ2-7, the V gene TRBV18, with D possibly matching TRBD2 (6 bases). Germline CDR1 is KGHSH and CDR2 is LQKENI. The CDR3 runs to 16 residues. The CDR3 sequence is CASSAPGLTLSYEQYF. For the CDR3, the DNA is TGTGCCAGCTCAGCACCGGGACTCACCCTATCCTACGAGCAGTACTTC.

The J gene is TRBJ2-7, the V gene TRBV5-3, with D unclear. TRBV5-3 counts as an open reading frame of uncertain function. Trimming took off 2 bases at V and 2 bases at J, with 8 bases between the two ends. This CDR3 has 13 residues. CDR3 in amino acids: CARSLGWPYEQYF. CDR3 coding DNA: TGTGCCAGAAGCTTAGGCTGGCCCTACGAGCAGTACTTC.